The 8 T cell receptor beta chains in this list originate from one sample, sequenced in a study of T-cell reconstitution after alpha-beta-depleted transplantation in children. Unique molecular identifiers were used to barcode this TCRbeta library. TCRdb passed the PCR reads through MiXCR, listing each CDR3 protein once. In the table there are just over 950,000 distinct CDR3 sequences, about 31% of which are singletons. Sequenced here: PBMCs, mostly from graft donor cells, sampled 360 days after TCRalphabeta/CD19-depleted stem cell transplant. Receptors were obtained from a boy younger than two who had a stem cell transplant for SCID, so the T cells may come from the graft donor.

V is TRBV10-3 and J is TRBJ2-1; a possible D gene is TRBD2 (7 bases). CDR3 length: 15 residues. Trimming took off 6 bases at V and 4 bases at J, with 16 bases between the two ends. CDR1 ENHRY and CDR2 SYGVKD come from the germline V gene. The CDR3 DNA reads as TGTGCCATCAGGGGGGAACGGGGGGCGTACAATGAGCAGTTCTTC. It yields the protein CAIRGERGAYNEQFF.

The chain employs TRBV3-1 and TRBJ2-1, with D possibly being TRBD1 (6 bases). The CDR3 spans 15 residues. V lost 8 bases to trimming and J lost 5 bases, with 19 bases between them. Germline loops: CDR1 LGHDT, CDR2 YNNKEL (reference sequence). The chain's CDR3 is CASGPRRGGHNEQFF. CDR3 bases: TGTGCCAGCGGACCCAGGAGAGGGGGACACAATGAGCAGTTCTTC.

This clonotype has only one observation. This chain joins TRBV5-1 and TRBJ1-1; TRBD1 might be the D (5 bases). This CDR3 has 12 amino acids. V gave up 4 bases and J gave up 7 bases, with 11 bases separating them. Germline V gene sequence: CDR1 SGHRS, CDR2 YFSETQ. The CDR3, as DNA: TGCGCCAGCAGCGGGGGGATCGATGAAGCTTTCTTT. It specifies CASSGGIDEAFF. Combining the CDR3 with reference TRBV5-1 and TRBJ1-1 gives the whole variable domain KAGVTQTPRYLIKTRGQQVTLSCSPISGHRSVSWYQQTPGQGLQFLFEYFSETQRNKGNFPGRFSGRQFSNSRSEMNVSTLELGDSALYLCASSGGIDEAFFGQGTRLTVV.

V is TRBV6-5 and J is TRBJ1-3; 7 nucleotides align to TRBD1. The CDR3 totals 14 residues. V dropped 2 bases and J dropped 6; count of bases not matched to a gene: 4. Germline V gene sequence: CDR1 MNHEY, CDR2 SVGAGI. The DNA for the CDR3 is TGTGCCAGCAGTTACGGGACAGCGGTAAACACCATATATTTT. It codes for CASSYGTAVNTIYF.

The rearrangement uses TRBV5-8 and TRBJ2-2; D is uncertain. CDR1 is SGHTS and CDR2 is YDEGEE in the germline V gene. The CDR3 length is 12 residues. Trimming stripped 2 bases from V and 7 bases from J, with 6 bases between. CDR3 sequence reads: CASSFQVGELFF. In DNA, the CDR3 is TGTGCCAGCAGCTTTCAGGTCGGGGAGCTGTTTTTT.

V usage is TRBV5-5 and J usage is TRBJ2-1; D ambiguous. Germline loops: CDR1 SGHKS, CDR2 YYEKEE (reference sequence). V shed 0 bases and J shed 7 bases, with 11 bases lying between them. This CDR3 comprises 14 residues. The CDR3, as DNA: TGTGCCAGCAGCTTGGTGGTTTACGGGAATGAGCAGTTCTTC. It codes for CASSLVVYGNEQFF.

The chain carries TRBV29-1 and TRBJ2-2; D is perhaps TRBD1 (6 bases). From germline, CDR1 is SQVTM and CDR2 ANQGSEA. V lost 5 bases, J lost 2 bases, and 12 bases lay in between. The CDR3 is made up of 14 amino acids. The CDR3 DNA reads TGCAGCGTTTCTGGACAGCCCAACACCGGGGAGCTGTTTTTT. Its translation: CSVSGQPNTGELFF.

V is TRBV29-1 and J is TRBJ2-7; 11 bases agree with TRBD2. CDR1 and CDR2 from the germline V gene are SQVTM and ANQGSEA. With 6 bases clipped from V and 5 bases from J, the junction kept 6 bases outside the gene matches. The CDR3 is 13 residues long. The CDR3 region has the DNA TGCAGCGTCCTAGCGGGGGGCAATAACGAGCAGTACTTC. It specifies CSVLAGGNNEQYF.